This T cell receptor beta chain originates from a study of OX40 agonist ivuxolimab in advanced cancers. V gave up 1 base and J gave up 2 bases; unmatched junction bases: 5. This CDR3 has 16 residues. Looked up from germline, CDR1 is MNHEY and CDR2 is SMNVEV (reference sequence). Clones were read by immunoSEQ multiplex PCR, and TCRdb kept only the in-frame ones, dropping some. The profile shows about 90,000 clones, roughly nine tenths of them singletons. The TCR comes from an adult with an advanced solid tumor such as melanoma, head and neck, liver or kidney cancer. This sample comprised CD4+ or CD8+ T cells sorted from blood, obtained in a trial of the OX40 agonist ivuxolimab. The V gene is TRBV27, the J gene TRBJ2-3; 8 bases match TRBD2. The CDR3, as DNA: TGTGCCAGCAGTTTATGGAGCGGGAGCCCCACAGATACGCAGTATTTT. Translating it yields CASSLWSGSPTDTQYF.